Listed here are 25 T cell receptor beta chains from one sample, sequenced in a study of tumor and adjacent non-tumor tissue in lung cancer. No cell sorting was done before RNA was extracted from the tissue. TCRbeta libraries were built with three rounds of nested PCR, modified from ARM-PCR. TCRdb fed the multiplex PCR reads into MiXCR, producing one record per CDR3 protein. The sample gives about 90,000 distinct CDR3 sequences, 61% of which show up once; over 12% is in the top ten. Material for sequencing was lung tumor tissue. The origin of the receptors is a man between 65 and 85 years old with non-small cell lung cancer.

This clonotype appeared a few times. As the CDR3 is not closed by the conserved phenylalanine or tryptophan, this likely results from a read error. The chain employs TRBV6-1 and TRBJ2-2; D possibly corresponds to TRBD1 (6 bases). Germline CDR1 and CDR2: MNHNS and SASEGT. The CDR3 loop spans 15 amino acids. For the CDR3, the DNA is TGTGCTAGCAAACGGGGACATCAGACGGCCGGGGAGCTGTTTCTT. Translating it yields CASKRGHQTAGELFL.

The rearrangement uses TRBV29-1 and TRBJ2-7; D may match TRBD1 or TRBD2 (5 bases each). Per the germline V gene, CDR1 is SQVTM and CDR2 is ANQGSEA. The CDR3 contains 13 residues. V was trimmed by 5 bases and J by 2 bases, leaving 13 bases between them. CDR3 nucleotide sequence: TGCAGCGTTAGGGAAGGGACCGCCTACGAGCAGTACTTC. It yields the protein CSVREGTAYEQYF.

About this clonotype itself: An end of the junction does not agree with germline; a read error may underlie this. The rearrangement uses TRBV11-2 and TRBJ2-6, with TRBD2 matching over 9 bases. Germline assignment: CDR1 SGHAT and CDR2 FQNNGV. This CDR3 is built from 18 residues. The CDR3: CASRSRGSGGPGANVLTF. In nucleotides, the CDR3 is TGTGCTAGCAGATCGCGAGGGAGCGGGGGGCCTGGGGCCAACGTCCTGACTTTC.

Of note for this clonotype: A much larger clone is a single base away; this may be a read error. The CDR3 carries no conserved terminal phenylalanine or tryptophan, so it likely arises from a read error. The rearrangement links TRBV12-3 or TRBV12-4 to TRBJ1-2; D remains ambiguous. The length of the CDR3 is 14 residues. V shed 2 bases and J shed 4 bases, with 11 bases lying between them. The CDR3, as DNA: TGTGCCAGCAGTTTATACGAGGGCGGCTATGGCTACACCTCC. Translating gives CASSLYEGGYGYTS.

This clonotype showed up just a few times. The J gene is TRBJ1-5, the V gene TRBV30, with TRBD1 as a possible D gene (6 bases). CDR1 and CDR2 from the germline V gene are GTSNPN and SVGIG (reference sequence). Deletions cut 1 base from V and 3 bases from J, with 16 bases between. This CDR3 comprises 16 residues. This CDR3 reads CAWSAFGQGFNQPQHF. CDR3 nucleotides: TGTGCCTGGAGTGCATTCGGCCAGGGGTTCAATCAGCCCCAGCATTTT.

In this sample, this clonotype turned up a few times. The missing conserved phenylalanine or tryptophan at the end of this CDR3 makes a read error likely. J is TRBJ2-1 and V is TRBV7-8; possibly TRBD1 for D (5 bases). Germline V CDR1 and CDR2: SGHVS, FQNEAQ. This CDR3 contains 16 residues. The CDR3 nucleotides are TGTGTCAGCAGCCCCTACGCCAAGGGGAAACGCAATGAGCAGTTCTTA. This sequence encodes CVSSPYAKGKRNEQFL.

A remark on this clonotype: At one end the junction does not follow the germline gene, possibly because of a read error. The chain has TRBV6-5 and TRBJ1-1; D is undetermined. Germline V gene sequence: CDR1 MNHEY, CDR2 SVGAGI. The length of the CDR3 is 14 residues. As DNA, the CDR3 is TGTGCCAGTAAATTGGGAGCGGGAACAACTGGAGCTTTCTTT. This encodes CASKLGAGTTGAFF.

The chain recombines TRBV29-1 with TRBJ2-1; 10 nucleotides match TRBD2. The CDR3 loop spans 17 amino acids. V lost 7 bases to trimming and J lost 7 bases; unmatched junction nucleotides: 19. Per germline, CDR1 SQVTM and CDR2 ANQGSEA. CDR3 sequence (DNA): TGCAGCGCCTACAACCCGCAGTTTGGACTAGCGGAGAATGAGCAGTTCTTC. It is translated as CSAYNPQFGLAENEQFF.

Comment on this clonotype: Sequence at one end of the junction differs from germline and may be a read error. V is TRBV29-1 and J is TRBJ2-2; TRBD2 matches at 7 bases. CDR3 length: 14 amino acids. The germline V gene encodes CDR1 SQVTM and CDR2 ANQGSEA. This chain's CDR3 is CNVRGTINTGELFF. The CDR3 nucleotides read TGCAACGTTCGGGGGACTATCAACACCGGGGAGCTGTTTTTT.

In regard to this clonotype: This may be a read error, as it is one base from a much larger clone. This rearrangement joins TRBV20-1 to TRBJ2-7; 10 bases fit TRBD2. The germline V gene encodes CDR1 DFQATT and CDR2 SNEGSKA (reference sequence). The CDR3 has 14 residues. As DNA, the CDR3 is TGCAGTGCTAGAGGCCTAGCGGGAGTCTACGGGCAGTACTTC. This translates into CSARGLAGVYGQYF.

Concerning this clonotype itself: This may be a read error, as it is one base from a much larger clone. The chain uses TRBV4-1 and TRBJ1-5; the D is unclear. This CDR3 is built from 15 residues. Trimming pared 0 bases from V and 11 bases from J, leaving 17 bases between. Germline CDR1 MGHRA, CDR2 YSYEKL. CDR3: CASSQDIAEGRSQHF. The CDR3 DNA sequence: TGCGCCAGCAGCCAAGATATCGCAGAGGGAAGGTCCCAGCATTTT.

The chain combines TRBV15 with TRBJ2-5, with 7 bases aligning to TRBD2. V lost 7 bases, J lost 5 bases, and 10 bases stayed unmatched. From germline, CDR1 is LNHNV and CDR2 YYDKDF (reference sequence). This CDR3 region has 14 residues. CDR3 residues: CATTSWFGRETQYF. The CDR3 coding sequence is TGTGCCACCACCTCCTGGTTCGGGAGGGAGACCCAGTACTTC.

Worth noting for this clonotype: The CDR3 does not end in the conserved phenylalanine or tryptophan, so this is likely a read error. The V and J genes are TRBV12-3 or TRBV12-4 and TRBJ2-1, with 8 bases identical to TRBD2. V lost 9 bases and J lost 7; bases outside the gene matches: 17. This CDR3 spans 16 amino acids. CDR3 nucleotide sequence: TGTGCCAGAAGCCCCTTCGGGGGGGACTATGGGAATGAGCAGTTCTCC. This translates into CARSPFGGDYGNEQFS.

V gene TRBV20-1 combines with J gene TRBJ2-7; TRBD1 agrees at 7 bases. The germline CDR1 and CDR2 sequences are DFQATT and SNEGSKA (reference sequence). The CDR3 is 14 residues long. Losses at the gene ends were 5 bases for V and 4 bases for J; bases not matched to a gene: 11. CDR3 coding DNA: TGCAGTGCTTCTGGGACAGCAAACCAGTACGAGCAGTACTTC. Translation gives CSASGTANQYEQYF.

Ten or more counts support this clonotype. The chain has TRBV5-4 and TRBJ2-1; 7 bases map to TRBD1. V trimming: 3 bases; J trimming: 0 bases; junction bases outside the gene matches: 9. Germline loops: CDR1 SGHNT, CDR2 YYREEE (reference sequence). The CDR3 totals 17 residues. CDR3 bases: TGTGCCAGCAGCTCGAGACAGGGAGCAAGCTCCTACAATGAGCAGTTCTTC. Amino acids: CASSSRQGASSYNEQFF.

At least ten counts were recorded for this clonotype. The chain couples TRBV6-1 to TRBJ2-3; 8 positions match TRBD2. The V segment lost 3 bases and the J segment 1 base; nucleotides outside the gene matches: 3. Per the germline V gene, CDR1 is MNHNS and CDR2 is SASEGT. The CDR3 covers 15 residues. Written as DNA, the CDR3 is TGTGCCAGCAGTGATCTTAGCGGGGGCACAGATACGCAGTATTTT. As protein: CASSDLSGGTDTQYF.

V usage is TRBV5-1 and J usage is TRBJ2-5; 12 nucleotides line up with TRBD1. Germline CDR1 is SGHRS and CDR2 is YFSETQ. The V and J ends lost 4 bases and 4 bases, in that order; junction bases with no gene match: 8. This CDR3 region has 16 residues. CDR3 nucleotide sequence: TGCGCCAGCAGCCGGGGGGACAGGGGGCTCAGAGAGACCCAGTACTTC. Its protein is CASSRGDRGLRETQYF.

This sequence joins TRBV5-6 and TRBJ1-5; D may be TRBD1 (5 bases). Trimming pared 3 bases from V and 15 bases from J, leaving 31 bases between. This CDR3 is built from 17 residues. Germline V gene lookup returns CDR1 SGHDT and CDR2 YYEEEE. This chain's CDR3 is CASSSLGGEVGNQLRHF. DNA of the CDR3: TGTGCCAGCAGCTCTCTCGGGGGGGAGGTGGGCAATCAGCTCCGGCATTTT.

This clonotype was seen ten or more times. The chain employs TRBV29-1 and TRBJ2-1, with 9 bases that match TRBD1. The germline gives CDR1 SQVTM, CDR2 ANQGSEA. The CDR3 length is 17 residues. Unmatched junction bases numbered 8, after V lost 2 bases and J lost 0 bases. CDR3 in DNA: TGCAGCGTTGAACCGGGACAGGGAAAGGGCTCCTACAATGAGCAGTTCTTC. This codes for CSVEPGQGKGSYNEQFF.

Worth noting for this clonotype: Germline is not matched at one junction end, which may reflect a read error. The V call is TRBV11-2, the J call TRBJ2-1; D perhaps matches TRBD2 (6 bases). Germline V gene lookup returns CDR1 SGHAT and CDR2 FQNNGV. The CDR3 contains 15 residues. CDR3 in DNA: TGTTCCAGTAGCCCGGGGATGGGAGGTTACAATGAGCAGTTCTTC. It is translated as CSSSPGMGGYNEQFF.

About this clonotype: A junction end diverges from the germline sequence, so it may reflect a read error. This chain uses TRBV4-2 with TRBJ2-2; unclear D gene. This CDR3 comprises 16 residues. CDR1 LGHNA and CDR2 YNFKEQ come from the germline V gene. CDR3 DNA: TGTGCCAGTAGCCAAGAGACCATGGCGAACACCGGGGAGCTGTTTTTT. Translated: CASSQETMANTGELFF.

This rearrangement joins TRBV11-2 to TRBJ2-3, with D uncertain. The CDR3 runs 19 residues. With 5 bases removed from V and 2 bases from J, the gap between germline ends came to 26 bases. Germline values: CDR1 SGHAT, CDR2 FQNNGV. CDR3 sequence (DNA): TGTGCCAGCAGCCCTGAAAGCAGTAAAGGATTCCGAACCACAGATACGCAGTATTTT. This encodes CASSPESSKGFRTTDTQYF.

This clonotype has ten or more counts. The chain couples TRBV20-1 to TRBJ2-1; 9 nucleotides match TRBD2. J was trimmed by 9 bases and V by 1 base; bases with no gene match: 7. Per germline, CDR1 DFQATT and CDR2 SNEGSKA (reference sequence). CDR3 length equals 14 residues. The CDR3 loop is CSARASGTSSEQFF. The CDR3, as DNA: TGCAGTGCTAGAGCGTCCGGGACTAGCAGTGAGCAGTTCTTC.

The rearrangement joins TRBV7-9 to TRBJ1-1; D is unclear. The CDR3 runs 14 residues. Between the trimmed V and J ends, which lost 7 bases and 1 base, there was a span of 13 bases. CDR1 is SEHNR and CDR2 is FQNEAQ in the germline V gene (reference sequence). CDR3 region: CASNFPSPNTEAFF. DNA for the CDR3: TGTGCCAGCAACTTCCCCTCACCGAACACTGAAGCTTTCTTT.

A note on this clonotype: As the CDR3 is not closed by the conserved phenylalanine or tryptophan, this likely results from a read error. The genes are TRBV20-1 and TRBJ2-4, with TRBD2 as a possible D gene (5 bases). The CDR3 has 15 amino acids. Trimming stripped 6 bases from V and 0 bases from J, with 15 bases between. The V gene's germline CDR1 is DFQATT and CDR2 SNEGSKA (reference sequence). CDR3 in DNA: TGCAGTGCGACCTCCGGACTGATAGCCAAAAACATTCAGTACTTG. It specifies CSATSGLIAKNIQYL.